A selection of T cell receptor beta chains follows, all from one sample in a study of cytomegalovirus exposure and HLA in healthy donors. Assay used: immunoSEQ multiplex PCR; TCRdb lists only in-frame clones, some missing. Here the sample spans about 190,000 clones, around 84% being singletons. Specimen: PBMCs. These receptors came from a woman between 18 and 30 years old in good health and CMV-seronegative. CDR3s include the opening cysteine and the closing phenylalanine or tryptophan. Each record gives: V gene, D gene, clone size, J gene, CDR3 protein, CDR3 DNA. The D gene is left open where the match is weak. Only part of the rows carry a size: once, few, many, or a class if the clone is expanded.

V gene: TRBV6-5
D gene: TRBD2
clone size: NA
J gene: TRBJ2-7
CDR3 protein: CASSYSSGGGYEQYF
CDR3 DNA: TGTGCCAGCAGTTACTCGAGCGGGGGGGGTTACGAGCAGTACTTC

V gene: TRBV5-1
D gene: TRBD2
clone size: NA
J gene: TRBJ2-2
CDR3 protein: CASSFGGKGGELFF
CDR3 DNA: TGCGCCAGCAGCTTCGGGGGGAAAGGCGGGGAGCTGTTTTTT

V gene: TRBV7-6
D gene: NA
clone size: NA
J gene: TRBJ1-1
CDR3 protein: CASSLGSTPAGYTEAFF
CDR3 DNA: TGTGCCAGCAGCTTAGGGTCCACCCCGGCAGGGTATACTGAAGCTTTCTTT

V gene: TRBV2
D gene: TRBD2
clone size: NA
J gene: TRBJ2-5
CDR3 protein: CASSPGTSGRTFNWETQYF
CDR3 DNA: TGTGCCAGCAGTCCCGGGACTAGCGGGAGGACATTCAATTGGGAGACCCAGTACTTC

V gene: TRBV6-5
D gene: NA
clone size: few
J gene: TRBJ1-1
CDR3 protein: CASSMREGNTEAFF
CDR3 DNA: TGTGCCAGCAGTATGAGGGAAGGGAACACTGAAGCTTTCTTT

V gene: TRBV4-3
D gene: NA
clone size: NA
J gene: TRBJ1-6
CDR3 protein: CASSQVLQGLAPLHF
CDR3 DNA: TGCGCCAGCAGCCAAGTTTTACAGGGCTTGGCACCCCTCCACTTT

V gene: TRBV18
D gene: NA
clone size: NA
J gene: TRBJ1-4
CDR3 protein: CASSPTGTNEKLFF
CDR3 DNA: TGTGCCAGCTCACCGACAGGAACTAATGAAAAACTGTTTTTT

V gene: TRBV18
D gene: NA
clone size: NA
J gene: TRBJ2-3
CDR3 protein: CASSLGHGTDTQYF
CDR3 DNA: TGTGCCAGCTCACTGGGACACGGAACAGATACGCAGTATTTT

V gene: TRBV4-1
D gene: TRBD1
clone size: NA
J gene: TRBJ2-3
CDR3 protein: CASSRQGYSTDTQYF
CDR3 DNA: TGCGCCAGCAGCCGACAGGGATATAGCACAGATACGCAGTATTTT

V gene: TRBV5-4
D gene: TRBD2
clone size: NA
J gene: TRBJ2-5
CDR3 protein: CASSSKRGEETQYF
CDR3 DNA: TGTGCCAGCAGCTCGAAGCGGGGGGAAGAGACCCAGTACTTC

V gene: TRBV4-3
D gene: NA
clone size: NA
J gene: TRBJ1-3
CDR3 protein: CASSQNPTGPPNTIYF
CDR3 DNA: TGCGCCAGCAGCCAGAACCCCACAGGGCCCCCAAACACCATATATTTT

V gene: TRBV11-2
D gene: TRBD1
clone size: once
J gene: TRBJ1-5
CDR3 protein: CASSKGQGTRNQPQHF
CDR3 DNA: TGTGCCAGCAGCAAGGGACAGGGTACGCGCAATCAGCCCCAGCATTTT

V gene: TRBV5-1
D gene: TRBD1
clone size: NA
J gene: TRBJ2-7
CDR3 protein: CASSKDRGPYEQYF
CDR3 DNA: TGCGCCAGCAGTAAGGACAGGGGGCCCTACGAGCAGTACTTC

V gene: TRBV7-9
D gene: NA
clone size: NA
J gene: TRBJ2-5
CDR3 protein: CASSQGEGYQETQYF
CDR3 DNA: TGTGCCAGCAGCCAAGGAGAGGGCTACCAAGAGACCCAGTACTTC

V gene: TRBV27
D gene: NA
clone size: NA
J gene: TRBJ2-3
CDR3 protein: CASSPQHRALSDTQYF
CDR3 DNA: TGTGCCAGCAGCCCCCAACACAGGGCTCTTAGCGATACGCAGTATTTT

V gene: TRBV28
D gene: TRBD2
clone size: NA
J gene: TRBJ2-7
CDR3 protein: CASSFTASGSYEQYF
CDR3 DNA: TGTGCCAGCAGTTTCACGGCTAGCGGGTCGTACGAGCAGTACTTC

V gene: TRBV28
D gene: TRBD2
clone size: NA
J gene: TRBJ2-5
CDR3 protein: CASNRPGLAGGGLGRGETQYF
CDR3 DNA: TGTGCCAGCAACCGTCCGGGACTAGCGGGAGGTGGTCTAGGCCGGGGGGAGACCCAGTACTTC

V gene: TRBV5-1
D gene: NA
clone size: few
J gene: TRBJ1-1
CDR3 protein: CASSSRTVGYTEAFF
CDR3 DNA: TGCGCCAGCAGCTCAAGGACAGTAGGGTACACTGAAGCTTTCTTT

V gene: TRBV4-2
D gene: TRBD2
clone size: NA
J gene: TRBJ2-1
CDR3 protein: CASSQESGRPYNEQFF
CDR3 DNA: TGTGCCAGCAGCCAGGAGAGCGGGAGGCCCTACAATGAGCAGTTCTTC

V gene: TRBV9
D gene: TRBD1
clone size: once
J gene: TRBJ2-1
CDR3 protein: CASSVEGTASNEQFF
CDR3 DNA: TGTGCCAGCAGCGTAGAAGGGACAGCATCCAATGAGCAGTTCTTC

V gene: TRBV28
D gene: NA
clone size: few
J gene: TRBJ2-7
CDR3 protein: CASSLPAGPYYEQYF
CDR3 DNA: TGTGCCAGCAGTCTCCCCGCGGGACCGTACTACGAGCAGTACTTC

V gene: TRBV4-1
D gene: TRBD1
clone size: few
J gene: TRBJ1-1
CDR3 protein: CASSQLLTGKNTEAFF
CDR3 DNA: TGCGCCAGCAGCCAATTATTGACAGGGAAGAACACTGAAGCTTTCTTT

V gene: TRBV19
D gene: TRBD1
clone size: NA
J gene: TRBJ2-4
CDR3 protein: CASSLTGGINIQYF
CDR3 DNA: TGTGCCAGTAGTCTCACAGGGGGCATAAACATTCAGTACTTC

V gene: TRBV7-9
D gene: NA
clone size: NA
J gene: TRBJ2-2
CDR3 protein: CSSSFLMLTAGELFF
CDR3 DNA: TGTTCCAGCAGCTTCCTCATGTTGACAGCCGGGGAGCTGTTTTTT

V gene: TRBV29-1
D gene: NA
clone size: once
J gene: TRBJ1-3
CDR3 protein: CSVQEENTIYF
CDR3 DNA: TGCAGCGTCCAGGAGGAAAACACCATATATTTT